Reported below is one T cell receptor (beta chain). This record belongs to a study of blood T cell repertoires in COVID-19. Followed longitudinally, the Seattle patients had been enrolled during active infection. Original handling: Scientists estimated how many nucleated cells there were by amplifying reference gene primers. Libraries were prepared by immunoSEQ multiplex PCR; TCRdb keeps only in-frame clonotypes and omits some of them. Clonal size and the V and J genes are those of that table, whereas D and trimming came from the DNA. The sample consists of 150,000 or so clones, 85% to 90% of them appearing once. This CDR3 contains 16 residues. V lost 0 bases, J lost 5 bases, and 6 bases stayed unmatched. Germline values: CDR1 KGHSH, CDR2 LQKENI.

This receptor was identified in a man in his 60s with COVID-19, enrolled during active disease. The sample was peripheral blood. V usage is TRBV18 and J usage is TRBJ1-1; 10 bases map to TRBD1. CDR3 coding DNA: TGTGCCAGCTCACCACCGGGACAGGGGAGAACAACTGAAGCTTTCTTT. It codes for CASSPPGQGRTTEAFF.